The 26 T cell receptor beta chains given below trace back to one sample, sequenced in a study of CD8 T cells in Susac syndrome (dated by TCRdb to between 2018 and 2020). Receptors were amplified or captured by the immunoSEQ multiplex PCR assay. RNA was extracted using the RNeasy kit, and roughly 0.5 to 1 ug of the RNA was reverse transcribed with random hexamers. Using fastp at Q25 and MiXCR, TCRdb reprocessed the public reads and kept productive beta chains. CDR3 protein duplicates are merged, each entry listing the most common genes and DNA. Recorded for this sample are roughly 400,000 distinct CDR3 sequences; approximately 89% of them occurred a single time. Around 0.12% of the sample is in the top ten clones. The sequenced material came from CD8+ T cells from PBMCs. The receptors were gathered from a human donor with multiple sclerosis.

The V call is TRBV14, the J call TRBJ2-3; D tentatively fits TRBD1 or TRBD2 (7 bases each). Trimming removed 4 bases from V and 2 bases from J, with 19 bases in between. Germline values: CDR1 SGHDN, CDR2 FVKESK. The CDR3 has 17 amino acids. The chain's CDR3 is CASSLWSRGGDTDTQYF. As DNA, the CDR3 is TGTGCCAGCAGCCTCTGGAGCAGGGGGGGTGACACAGATACGCAGTATTTT.

The CDR3 DNA sequence: TGTGCCAGCAGGGGCTCTAGCGGGAGTTTCTACGAGCAGTACTTC. This encodes CASRGSSGSFYEQYF. The chain uses TRBV2 and TRBJ2-7; 10 nucleotides line up with TRBD2. Germline V CDR1 and CDR2: SNHLY, FYNNEI. This CDR3 region has 15 residues. V lost 6 bases and J lost 3; bases outside the gene matches: 8.

This clonotype was seen a single time. V usage is TRBV5-4 and J usage is TRBJ2-1; possibly TRBD1 or TRBD2 for D (6 bases each). V shed 4 bases and J shed 7 bases, with 24 bases lying between them. CDR3 size: 17 residues. CDR1 and CDR2 from the germline V gene are SGHNT and YYREEE (reference sequence). CDR3: CASSPQEGGMAQNEQFF. The CDR3 DNA is TGTGCCAGCAGCCCCCAGGAGGGGGGAATGGCTCAAAATGAGCAGTTCTTC.

The V call is TRBV10-3, the J call TRBJ1-5; D is ambiguous. V lost 0 bases and J lost 0, with 9 bases in between. The V gene's germline CDR1 is ENHRY and CDR2 SYGVKD. The CDR3 contains 16 residues. The CDR3 region has the DNA TGTGCCATCAGTGAGTCAATCGAGTATAGCAATCAGCCCCAGCATTTT. It is translated as CAISESIEYSNQPQHF.

The chain uses TRBV11-3 and TRBJ2-2; TRBD1 aligns across 8 bases. Unmatched junction bases numbered 5, after V lost 4 bases and J lost 1 base. Germline V CDR1 and CDR2: SGHNT, YENEEA. The CDR3 length is 16 residues. DNA of the CDR3: TGTGCCAGCAGCTCGTACACAGGGGGGAACACCGGGGAGCTGTTTTTT. This sequence encodes CASSSYTGGNTGELFF. Combining the CDR3 with reference TRBV11-3 and TRBJ2-2 gives the whole variable domain EAGVVQSPRYKIIEKKQPVAFWCNPISGHNTLYWYLQNLGQGPELLIRYENEEAVDDSQLPKDRFSAERLKGVDSTLKIQPAELGDSAVYLCASSSYTGGNTGELFFGEGSRLTVL.

J is TRBJ1-5 and V is TRBV30; 9 bases match TRBD1. Germline lookup yields CDR1 GTSNPN and CDR2 SVGIG (reference sequence). The CDR3 length is 14 residues. V shed 0 bases, J shed 5 bases, and the junction held 2 bases outside the gene matches. CDR3 amino acids: CAWSVGQGYQPQHF. Written as DNA, the CDR3 is TGTGCCTGGAGTGTAGGACAGGGGTATCAGCCCCAGCATTTT.

CDR3 in amino acids: CASSLADTRTDTQYF. Written as DNA, the CDR3 is TGTGCCAGCAGTTTAGCCGACACTCGCACAGATACGCAGTATTTT. The chain combines TRBV28 with TRBJ2-3; D gene unclear. The length of the CDR3 is 15 residues. Trimming removed 2 bases from V and 1 base from J, with 10 bases in between. Germline CDR1 and CDR2: MDHEN and SYDVKM.

The CDR3 loop reads CAWRQDGLNTEAFF. CDR3 coding DNA: TGTGCCTGGAGGCAGGACGGATTGAACACTGAAGCTTTCTTT. The chain recombines TRBV30 with TRBJ1-1; D not certain. This CDR3 has 14 amino acids. The germline V gene has CDR1 GTSNPN and CDR2 SVGIG (reference sequence). Trimming cost V 3 bases and J 0 bases, with 11 bases left between them.

This chain connects TRBV11-2 to TRBJ1-2, with TRBD1 matching over 7 bases. J lost 7 bases, V lost 4 bases, and 12 bases had no gene match. The CDR3 runs to 15 residues. The germline gives CDR1 SGHAT, CDR2 FQNNGV. CDR3 nucleotides: TGTGCCAGCAGCTACACACAGGGGTTTTCAGGTGGCTACACCTTC. This sequence encodes CASSYTQGFSGGYTF.

V and J are TRBV28 and TRBJ2-3; D call uncertain. The CDR3 has 17 residues. Germline V gene lookup returns CDR1 MDHEN and CDR2 SYDVKM. Trimming took off 5 bases at V and 0 bases at J, with 18 bases between the two ends. The CDR3 sequence: CASSPASAVTSTDTQYF. CDR3 nucleotide sequence: TGTGCCAGCAGTCCCGCAAGCGCGGTTACTAGCACAGATACGCAGTATTTT.

The chain combines TRBV30 with TRBJ1-2; 10 bases map to TRBD1. V trimming: 0 bases; J trimming: 8 bases; junction bases outside the gene matches: 9. Germline V gives CDR1 GTSNPN, CDR2 SVGIG (reference sequence). The CDR3 spans 15 residues. This chain's CDR3 is CAWSVWDRGLEGYTF. The CDR3 DNA reads as TGTGCCTGGAGTGTGTGGGACAGGGGTCTTGAGGGCTACACCTTC.

This chain joins TRBV27 and TRBJ2-7; D is undetermined. From germline, CDR1 is MNHEY and CDR2 SMNVEV (reference sequence). Trimming removed 1 base from V and 0 bases from J, with 13 bases in between. CDR3 length: 16 residues. The CDR3 loop reads CASSLYPGISSYEQYF. The CDR3 bases are TGTGCCAGCAGTTTATACCCAGGAATTTCCTCCTACGAGCAGTACTTC.

The chain links TRBV7-3 to TRBJ2-2; D unclear. The germline V and J ends were trimmed by 8 bases and 2 bases, with 6 bases remaining between them. The CDR3 is made up of 12 amino acids. Germline V lookup: CDR1 SGHTA, CDR2 FQGTGA. The CDR3 bases are TGTGCCAGCGCACCAAACACCGGGGAGCTGTTTTTT. This codes for CASAPNTGELFF.

The gene calls are TRBV14 and TRBJ1-1; possibly TRBD1 for D (5 bases). CDR3 length: 15 amino acids. In germline, CDR1 is SGHDN, CDR2 FVKESK. V lost 0 bases and J 0 bases, leaving 8 bases between the germline ends. The CDR3 DNA reads as TGTGCCAGCAGCCAAGAGGGGCACTTGAACACTGAAGCTTTCTTT. Translated, it gives CASSQEGHLNTEAFF.

This chain connects TRBV11-3 to TRBJ2-1; 9 bases match TRBD1. This CDR3 comprises 16 residues. The germline gives CDR1 SGHNT, CDR2 YENEEA. With V trimmed by 4 bases and J by 9 bases, 13 bases remained unmatched. The CDR3: CASSSSQGTGRSEQFF. DNA of the CDR3: TGTGCCAGCAGCTCCAGCCAGGGGACAGGGCGTAGTGAGCAGTTCTTC.

CDR3 sequence reads: CASSLDFGNTIYF. The CDR3 bases are TGTGCCAGCAGCTTAGACTTTGGTAACACCATATATTTT. The chain joins TRBV7-2 to TRBJ1-3; D unresolved. Germline assignment: CDR1 SGHTA and CDR2 FQGNSA. This CDR3 has 13 residues. V was pared by 1 base and J by 7 bases, with 8 bases between.

V gene TRBV20-1 combines with J gene TRBJ2-7, with a possible D match to TRBD1 (6 bases). With 3 bases removed from V and 1 base from J, the gap between germline ends came to 16 bases. In germline, CDR1 is DFQATT, CDR2 SNEGSKA (reference sequence). The CDR3 consists of 15 residues. CDR3 coding DNA: TGCAGTGCTAGGGCTGGGACATCTGGGTCCTACGAGCAGTACTTC. This gives the protein CSARAGTSGSYEQYF.

This clonotype was recorded once. This sequence joins TRBV27 and TRBJ2-3; tentatively, D is TRBD1 (6 bases). V dropped 2 bases and J dropped 4 bases, with 25 bases sitting between them. Per germline, CDR1 MNHEY and CDR2 SMNVEV (reference sequence). The CDR3 loop spans 19 amino acids. CDR3 sequence (DNA): TGTGCCAGCAGTTTAGAAGCGGACAGACTACCGGGACGGGCAGATACGCAGTATTTT. Amino acid sequence: CASSLEADRLPGRADTQYF.

The chain links TRBV6-5 to TRBJ1-1, with a tentative D call TRBD1 (6 bases). This CDR3 contains 15 residues. Germline assignment: CDR1 MNHEY and CDR2 SVGAGI. With 5 bases removed from V and 3 bases from J, the gap between germline ends came to 16 bases. Here the CDR3 DNA reads TGTGCCAGCAGTCCTATTACCCCAGGGGACACTGAAGCTTTCTTT. The encoded protein is CASSPITPGDTEAFF.

This clonotype appeared once. The rearrangement joins TRBV27 to TRBJ2-1; 8 bases agree with TRBD2. This CDR3 spans 13 amino acids. From germline, CDR1 is MNHEY and CDR2 SMNVEV (reference sequence). Trimming at V came to 7 bases and at J to 7 bases, leaving 6 bases not matched to a gene. CDR3 DNA sequence: TGTGCCAGCAAGTCGGGGGGGGAAAATGAGCAGTTCTTC. Its translation: CASKSGGENEQFF.

The chain joins TRBV19 to TRBJ1-2; TRBD1 matches 10 bases. The CDR3 totals 18 residues. V gave up 5 bases and J gave up 3 bases; unmatched junction bases: 15. The germline gives CDR1 LNHDA, CDR2 SQIVND (reference sequence). The CDR3 sequence is CASSPPRPTGGNYYGYTF. The CDR3 nucleotides read TGTGCCAGTAGTCCCCCAAGACCGACAGGGGGCAACTACTATGGCTACACCTTC.

This clonotype was recorded only once. The rearrangement uses TRBV12-3 or TRBV12-4 and TRBJ1-4; D gene ambiguous. Trimming pared 3 bases from V and 5 bases from J, leaving 7 bases between. This CDR3 comprises 13 residues. CDR3 in DNA: TGTGCCAGCAGTTTTGGAACCAATGAAAAACTGTTTTTT. Encoded protein: CASSFGTNEKLFF.

The chain uses TRBV29-1 and TRBJ1-1; D remains ambiguous. Germline loops: CDR1 SQVTM, CDR2 ANQGSEA. Trimming took 3 bases from V and 9 from J, leaving 11 bases between them. This CDR3 is built from 11 residues. In nucleotides, the CDR3 is TGCAGCGTTGACTCCGAGGTGCAAGCTTTCTTT. Translation gives CSVDSEVQAFF. Full variable domain (rest looked up from reference TRBV29-1 and TRBJ1-1): SAVISQKPSRDICQRGTSLTIQCQVDSQVTMMFWYRQQPGQSLTLIATANQGSEATYESGFVIDKFPISRPNLTFSTLTVSNMSPEDSSIYLCSVDSEVQAFFGQGTRLTVV.

The chain joins TRBV5-5 to TRBJ2-1; tentatively, D is TRBD1 (5 bases). The V gene lost 0 bases and the J gene lost 0 bases, with 13 bases spanning the gap. Germline CDR1 SGHKS, CDR2 YYEKEE (reference sequence). CDR3 length: 17 amino acids. As DNA, the CDR3 is TGTGCCAGCAGCTTGGGGGTATGGGGCAGCTCCTACAATGAGCAGTTCTTC. Its protein product is CASSLGVWGSSYNEQFF.

The chain uses TRBV27 and TRBJ2-5; D call uncertain. The CDR3 has 16 amino acids. Trimming removed 0 bases at V and 5 bases at J, with 16 bases between. Germline V lookup: CDR1 MNHEY, CDR2 SMNVEV (reference sequence). The CDR3 protein is CASSLSSPVVIETQYF. The CDR3 DNA reads as TGTGCCAGCAGTTTATCGTCGCCGGTTGTCATTGAGACCCAGTACTTC.

The chain joins TRBV19 to TRBJ2-4, with 7 bases identical to TRBD1. The V gene's germline CDR1 is LNHDA and CDR2 SQIVND (reference sequence). The length of the CDR3 is 15 residues. V shed 5 bases, J shed 1 base, and the junction held 5 bases outside the gene matches. The chain's CDR3 is CASSVTGLAKNIQYF. The CDR3, as DNA: TGTGCCAGTAGTGTGACAGGGTTGGCCAAAAACATTCAGTACTTC.